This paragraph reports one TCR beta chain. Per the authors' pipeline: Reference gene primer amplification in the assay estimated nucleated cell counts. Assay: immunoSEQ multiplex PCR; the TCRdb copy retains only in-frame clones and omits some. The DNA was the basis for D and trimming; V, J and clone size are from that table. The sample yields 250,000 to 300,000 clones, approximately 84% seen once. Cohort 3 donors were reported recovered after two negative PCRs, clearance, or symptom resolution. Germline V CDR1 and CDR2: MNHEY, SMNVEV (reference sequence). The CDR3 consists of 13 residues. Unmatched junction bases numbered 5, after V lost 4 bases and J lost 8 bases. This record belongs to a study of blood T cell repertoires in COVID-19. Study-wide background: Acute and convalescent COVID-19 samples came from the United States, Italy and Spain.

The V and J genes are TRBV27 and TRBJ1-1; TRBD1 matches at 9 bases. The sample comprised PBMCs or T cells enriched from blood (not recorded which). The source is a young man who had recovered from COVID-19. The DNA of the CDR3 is TGTGCCAGCAGTTCGTACAGGGGGCGAGAAGCTTTCTTT. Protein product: CASSSYRGREAFF.